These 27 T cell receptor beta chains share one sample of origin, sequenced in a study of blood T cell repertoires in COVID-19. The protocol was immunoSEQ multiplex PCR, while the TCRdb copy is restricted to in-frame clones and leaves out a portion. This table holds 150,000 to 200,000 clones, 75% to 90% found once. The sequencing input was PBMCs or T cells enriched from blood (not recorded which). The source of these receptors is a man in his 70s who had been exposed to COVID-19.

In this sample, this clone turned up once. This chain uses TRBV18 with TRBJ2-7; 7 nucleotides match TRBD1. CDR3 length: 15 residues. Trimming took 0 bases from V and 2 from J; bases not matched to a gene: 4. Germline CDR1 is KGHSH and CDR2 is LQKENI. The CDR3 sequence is CASSPPLGTAYEQYF. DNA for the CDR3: TGTGCCAGCTCACCACCGTTGGGGACAGCCTACGAGCAGTACTTC.

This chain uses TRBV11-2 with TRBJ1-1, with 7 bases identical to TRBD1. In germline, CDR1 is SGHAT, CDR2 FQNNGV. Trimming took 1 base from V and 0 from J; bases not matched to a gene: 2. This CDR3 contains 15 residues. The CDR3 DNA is TGTGCCAGCAGCTTAGTCAGGGGGATGAACACTGAAGCTTTCTTT. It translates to CASSLVRGMNTEAFF.

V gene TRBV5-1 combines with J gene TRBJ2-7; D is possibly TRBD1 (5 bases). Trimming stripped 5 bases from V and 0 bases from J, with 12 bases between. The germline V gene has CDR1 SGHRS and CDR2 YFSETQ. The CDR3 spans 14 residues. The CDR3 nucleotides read TGCGCCAGCAGAAGACAGACGAGCTCCTACGAGCAGTACTTC. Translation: CASRRQTSSYEQYF.

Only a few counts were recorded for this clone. CDR3 DNA: TGTGCCAGCAGTCCCAACCCCCCGGGCTCTGGAAACACCATATATTTT. This encodes CASSPNPPGSGNTIYF. This chain connects TRBV5-5 to TRBJ1-3; no clear D. This CDR3 comprises 16 residues. The V end lost 5 bases, the J end lost 0 bases, and 15 bases lay between the germline ends. Germline-derived CDR1 and CDR2 are SGHKS and YYEKEE (reference sequence).

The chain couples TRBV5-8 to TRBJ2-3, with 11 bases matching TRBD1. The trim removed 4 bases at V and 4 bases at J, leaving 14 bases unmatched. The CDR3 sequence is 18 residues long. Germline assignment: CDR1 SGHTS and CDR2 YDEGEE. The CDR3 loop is CASSPGAWDRGSADTQYF. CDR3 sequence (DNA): TGTGCCAGCAGCCCGGGAGCCTGGGACAGGGGGAGTGCAGATACGCAGTATTTT.

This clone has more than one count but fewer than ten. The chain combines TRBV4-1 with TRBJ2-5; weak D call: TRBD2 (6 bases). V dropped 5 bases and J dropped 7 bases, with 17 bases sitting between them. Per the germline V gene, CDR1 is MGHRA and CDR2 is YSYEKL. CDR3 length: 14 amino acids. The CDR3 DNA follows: TGCGCCAGCAGCTTGGATCGGGAGCCAGTGACCCAGTACTTC. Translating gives CASSLDREPVTQYF.

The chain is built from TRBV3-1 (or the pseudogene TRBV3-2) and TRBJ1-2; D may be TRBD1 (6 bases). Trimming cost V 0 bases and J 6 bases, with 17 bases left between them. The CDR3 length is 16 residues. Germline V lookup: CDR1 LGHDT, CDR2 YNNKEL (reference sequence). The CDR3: CASSQDVGGRAHGYTF. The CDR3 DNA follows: TGTGCCAGCAGCCAAGATGTTGGGGGCAGGGCCCATGGCTACACCTTC.

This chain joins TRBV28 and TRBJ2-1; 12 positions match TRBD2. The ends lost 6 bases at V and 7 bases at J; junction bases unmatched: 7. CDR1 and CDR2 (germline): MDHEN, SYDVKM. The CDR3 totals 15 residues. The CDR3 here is CASRPPSGRANEQFF. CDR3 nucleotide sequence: TGTGCCAGCAGGCCACCTAGCGGGAGGGCTAATGAGCAGTTCTTC.

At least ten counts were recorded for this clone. The CDR3 coding sequence is TGCAGCGTTGCCCGACAGGGAAACTATGGCTACACCTTC. Its protein product is CSVARQGNYGYTF. The genes are TRBV29-1 and TRBJ1-2; 7 nucleotides agree with TRBD1. After removal of 4 bases from V and 2 bases from J, the junction contained 4 bases not matched to a gene. Germline CDR1 and CDR2: SQVTM and ANQGSEA. The CDR3 loop spans 13 amino acids.

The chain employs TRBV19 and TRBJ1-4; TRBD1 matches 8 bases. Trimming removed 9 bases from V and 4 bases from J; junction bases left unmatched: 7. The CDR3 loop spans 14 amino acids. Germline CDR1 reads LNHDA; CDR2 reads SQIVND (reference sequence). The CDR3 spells CASRPDRGNEKLFF. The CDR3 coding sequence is TGTGCCAGCCGCCCCGACAGGGGTAATGAAAAACTGTTTTTT.

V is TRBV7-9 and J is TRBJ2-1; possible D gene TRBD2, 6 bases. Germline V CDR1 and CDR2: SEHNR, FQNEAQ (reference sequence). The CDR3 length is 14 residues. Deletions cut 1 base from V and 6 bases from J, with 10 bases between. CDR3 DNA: TGTGCCAGCAGCTTAGTATCCGGGGGCAATGAGCAGTTCTTC. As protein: CASSLVSGGNEQFF.

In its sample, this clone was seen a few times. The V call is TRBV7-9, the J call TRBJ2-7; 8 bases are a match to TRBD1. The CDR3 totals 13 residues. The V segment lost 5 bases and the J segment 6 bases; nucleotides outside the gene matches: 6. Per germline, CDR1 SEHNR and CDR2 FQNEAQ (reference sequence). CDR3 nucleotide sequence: TGTGCCAGCAGCGGACCGACAGGGGTCGAGCAGTACTTC. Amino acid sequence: CASSGPTGVEQYF.

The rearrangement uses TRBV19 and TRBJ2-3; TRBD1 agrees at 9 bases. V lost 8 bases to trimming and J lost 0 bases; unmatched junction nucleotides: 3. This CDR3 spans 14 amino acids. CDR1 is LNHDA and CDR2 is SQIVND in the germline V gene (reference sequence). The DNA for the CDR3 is TGTGCCAGTCGGGACAGGGCTAGCACAGATACGCAGTATTTT. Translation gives CASRDRASTDTQYF.

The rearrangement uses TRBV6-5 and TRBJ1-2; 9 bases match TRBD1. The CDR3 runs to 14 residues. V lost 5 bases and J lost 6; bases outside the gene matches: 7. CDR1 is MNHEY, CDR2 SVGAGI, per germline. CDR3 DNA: TGTGCCAGCAGTCGAGAGAGGACAGGGGATGGCTACACCTTC. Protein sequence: CASSRERTGDGYTF.

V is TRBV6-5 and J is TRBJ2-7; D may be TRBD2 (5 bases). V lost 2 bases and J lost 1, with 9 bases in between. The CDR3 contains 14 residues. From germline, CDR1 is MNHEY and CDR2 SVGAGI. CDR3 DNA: TGTGCCAGCAGTTACACGGAGGTTTCCTACGAGCAGTACTTC. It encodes CASSYTEVSYEQYF.

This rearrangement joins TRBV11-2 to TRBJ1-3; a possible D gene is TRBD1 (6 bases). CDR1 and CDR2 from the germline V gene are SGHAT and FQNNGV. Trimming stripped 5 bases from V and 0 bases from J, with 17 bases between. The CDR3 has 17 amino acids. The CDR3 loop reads CASSKDSSPFSGNTIYF. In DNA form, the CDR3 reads TGTGCCAGCAGCAAGGACAGCTCTCCCTTCTCTGGAAACACCATATATTTT.

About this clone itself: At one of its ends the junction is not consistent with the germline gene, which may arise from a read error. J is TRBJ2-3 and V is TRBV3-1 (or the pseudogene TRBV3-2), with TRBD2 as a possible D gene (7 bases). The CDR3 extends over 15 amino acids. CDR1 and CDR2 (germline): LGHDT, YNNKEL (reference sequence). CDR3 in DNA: TGTGCCAGCAGACAAGGAGGGGGGGCCTCAGATACGCAGTATTTT. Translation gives CASRQGGGASDTQYF.

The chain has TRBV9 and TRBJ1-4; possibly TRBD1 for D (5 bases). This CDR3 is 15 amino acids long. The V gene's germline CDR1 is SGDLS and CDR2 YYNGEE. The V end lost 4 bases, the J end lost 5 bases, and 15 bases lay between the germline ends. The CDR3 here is CASSPSGATNEKLFF. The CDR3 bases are TGTGCCAGCAGCCCCAGCGGGGCTACAAATGAAAAACTGTTTTTT.

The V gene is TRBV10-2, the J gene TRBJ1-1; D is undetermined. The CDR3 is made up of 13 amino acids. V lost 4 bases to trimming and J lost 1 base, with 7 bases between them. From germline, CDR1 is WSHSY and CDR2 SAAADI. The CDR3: CASSALQNTEAFF. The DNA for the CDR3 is TGCGCCAGCAGTGCACTTCAGAACACTGAAGCTTTCTTT.

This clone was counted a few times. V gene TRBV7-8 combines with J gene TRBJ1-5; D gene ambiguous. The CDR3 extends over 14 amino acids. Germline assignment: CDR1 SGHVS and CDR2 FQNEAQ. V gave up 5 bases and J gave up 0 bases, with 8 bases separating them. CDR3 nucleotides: TGTGCCAGCAGCCCCCTACGTAGCAATCAGCCCCAGCATTTT. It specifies CASSPLRSNQPQHF.

CDR3 sequence (DNA): TGTGCCAGCAGGAGGGGACAGACATCCCTCGAGCAGTACTTC. This sequence encodes CASRRGQTSLEQYF. The chain has TRBV28 and TRBJ2-7, with 7 bases matching TRBD1. Germline lookup yields CDR1 MDHEN and CDR2 SYDVKM. The CDR3 is 14 amino acids. With V trimmed by 6 bases and J by 6 bases, 11 bases remained unmatched.

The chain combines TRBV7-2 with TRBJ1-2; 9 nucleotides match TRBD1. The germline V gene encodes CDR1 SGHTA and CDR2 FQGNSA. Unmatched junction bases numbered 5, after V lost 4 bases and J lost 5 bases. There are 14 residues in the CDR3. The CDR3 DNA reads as TGTGCCAGCAGCTCCCCGGGACAGGGATATGGCTACACCTTC. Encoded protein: CASSSPGQGYGYTF. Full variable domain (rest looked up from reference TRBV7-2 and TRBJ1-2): GAGVSQSPSNKVTEKGKDVELRCDPISGHTALYWYRQSLGQGLEFLIYFQGNSAPDKSGLPSDRFSAERTGGSVSTLTIQRTQQEDSAVYLCASSSPGQGYGYTFGSGTRLTVV.

CDR3 sequence: CASRPWDRGGAEQYF. CDR3 DNA sequence: TGTGCCAGCAGGCCATGGGACCGCGGGGGGGCCGAGCAGTACTTC. V gene TRBV27 combines with J gene TRBJ2-7; TRBD2 matches 9 bases. Germline V gene sequence: CDR1 MNHEY, CDR2 SMNVEV (reference sequence). The CDR3 covers 15 residues. Trimming took 6 bases from V and 6 from J; bases not matched to a gene: 12.

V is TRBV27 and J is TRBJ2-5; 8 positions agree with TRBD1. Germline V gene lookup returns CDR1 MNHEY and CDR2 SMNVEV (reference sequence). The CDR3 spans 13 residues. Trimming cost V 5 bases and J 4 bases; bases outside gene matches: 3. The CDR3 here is CASSLGQGETQYF. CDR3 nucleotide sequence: TGTGCCAGCAGTCTCGGACAGGGAGAGACCCAGTACTTC.

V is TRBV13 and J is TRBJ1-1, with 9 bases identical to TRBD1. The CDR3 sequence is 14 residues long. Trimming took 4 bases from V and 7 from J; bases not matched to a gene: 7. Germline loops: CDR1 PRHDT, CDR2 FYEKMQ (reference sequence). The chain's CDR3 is CASSSGTGRGEAFF. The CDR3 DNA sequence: TGTGCCAGCAGCTCCGGGACAGGGCGGGGTGAAGCTTTCTTT.

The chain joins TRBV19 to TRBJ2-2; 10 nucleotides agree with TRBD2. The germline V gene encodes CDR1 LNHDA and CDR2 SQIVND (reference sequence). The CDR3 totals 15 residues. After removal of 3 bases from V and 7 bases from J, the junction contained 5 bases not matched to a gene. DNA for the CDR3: TGTGCCAGTAGTATCCAAGCGGGAGGGGTCGGGGAGCTGTTTTTT. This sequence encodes CASSIQAGGVGELFF.

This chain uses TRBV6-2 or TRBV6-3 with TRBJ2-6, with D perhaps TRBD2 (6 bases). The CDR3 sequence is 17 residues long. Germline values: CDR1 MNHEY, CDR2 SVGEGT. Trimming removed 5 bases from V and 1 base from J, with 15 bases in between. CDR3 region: CASSLGLSVSGANVLTF. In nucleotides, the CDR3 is TGTGCCAGCAGTCTCGGACTATCTGTTTCTGGGGCCAACGTCCTGACTTTC.